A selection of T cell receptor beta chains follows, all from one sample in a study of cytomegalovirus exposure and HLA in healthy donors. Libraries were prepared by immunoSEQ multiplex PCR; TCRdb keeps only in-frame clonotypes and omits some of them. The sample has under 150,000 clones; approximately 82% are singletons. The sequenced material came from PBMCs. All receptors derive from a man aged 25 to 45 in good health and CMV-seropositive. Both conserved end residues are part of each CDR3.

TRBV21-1 CASSTDSYSGANVLTF
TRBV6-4 CASSEGGATDTQYF
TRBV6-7 CASSYVDSYNEQFF
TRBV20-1 CSASGQAEAFF
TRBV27 CASRWAGAPYEQYF
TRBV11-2 CASSDRGGINTEAFF
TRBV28 CASSFLQGGSETQYF
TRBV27 CASSFRRDSNQPQHF
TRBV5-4 CASSLGLALSGTQYF
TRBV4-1 CASSQLPPGAGNNEQFF
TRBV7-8 CASTCNEGHGYEQYF
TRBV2 CASSTTGTNTEAFF
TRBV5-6 CASRPSGGVLGEQFF
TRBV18 CASSPLGDEQYF
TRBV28 CASSPQVAGGSREQYF
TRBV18 CATTGGNEQFF
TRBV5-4 CASSFLQGNTEAFF
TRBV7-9 CASSGGQGAVGYTF
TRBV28 CASSPQGAIAEAFF
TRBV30 CAWSSDRAYEQFF
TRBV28 CASNTGPSGANVLTF
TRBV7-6 CASSLSHLIGETQYF
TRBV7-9 CASSRGGSYGEQYF
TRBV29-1 CSVVIPDRLYEQYF
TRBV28 CASSATGQYNEQFF
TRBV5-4 CASSLAIQGAQDGYTF
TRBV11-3 CASSSPESRGTEAFF
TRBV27 CASSLSAAGGYEQYF
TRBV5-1 CASSFTGTANEKLFF
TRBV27 CASKLAGGRTIVYF
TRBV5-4 CASRGGAAGGANVLTF
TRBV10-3 CAISDRGAQPQHF